A single T cell receptor (beta chain) is shown here with its context. Its matching antigen is unknown. The CDR3 is 11 residues long. Trimming removed 1 base from V and 1 base from J, with 2 bases in between. CDR1 is GTSNPN and CDR2 is SVGIG in the germline V gene (reference sequence). This entry comes from a study of vaccination and CD4 T cells after COVID-19. With the Oncomine TCR Beta short-read assay, DNA from cultured CD4+ T cells was sequenced. Each CDR3 protein gets one entry after TCRdb re-called the PCR reads with MiXCR. The table records about 15,000 distinct CDR3 sequences, approximately 26% of them present only once. Treatment here: approximately nine-day PBMC culture with coronavirus spike peptide pools or control peptides (ViraFEST assay). On day 3 and again on day 7, fresh IL-2 medium was used to replace half the medium.

The chain employs TRBV30 and TRBJ2-7; the D is unclear. This TCR came from a human donor with COVID-19. Specimen: cultured CD4+ T cells from blood. CDR3 nucleotides: TGTGCCTGGAGTGGGTCCTACGAGCAGTACTTC. Its protein product is CAWSGSYEQYF.